Shown below are 9 T cell receptor beta chains from a single sample sequenced in a study of T cell responses to AZD1222 COVID-19 vaccine. The protocol was immunoSEQ multiplex PCR, while the TCRdb copy is restricted to in-frame clones and leaves out a portion. The sample has some 110,000 clones, roughly 90% seen once. This material consisted of peripheral blood, taken on day 0 of AZD1222 vaccination. All receptors come from an adult in good health.

The rearrangement links TRBV3-1 (or the pseudogene TRBV3-2) to TRBJ1-2; a possible D gene is TRBD1 (6 bases). Per germline, CDR1 LGHDT and CDR2 YNNKEL (reference sequence). Trimming removed 0 bases from V and 5 bases from J, with 13 bases in between. The CDR3 extends over 15 amino acids. In nucleotides, the CDR3 is TGTGCCAGCAGCCAAGAGAGGAGGGGGGGTTATGGCTACACCTTC. It codes for CASSQERRGGYGYTF.

The chain combines TRBV7-9 with TRBJ1-3; D not resolved. Germline lookup yields CDR1 SEHNR and CDR2 FQNEAQ (reference sequence). Between the trimmed V and J ends, which lost 5 bases and 2 bases, there was a span of 4 bases. This CDR3 is built from 12 residues. The CDR3 spells CASSLPGNTIYF. CDR3 bases: TGTGCCAGCAGCCTGCCTGGAAACACCATATATTTT. Complete variable domain (other parts from reference TRBV7-9 and TRBJ1-3): DTGVSQNPRHKITKRGQNVTFRCDPISEHNRLYWYRQTLGQGPEFLTYFQNEAQLEKSRLLSDRFSAERPKGSFSTLEIQRTEQGDSAMYLCASSLPGNTIYFGEGSWLTVV.

The V call is TRBV19, the J call TRBJ2-7, with 7 nucleotides matching TRBD1. Germline trimming cut 5 bases from V and 5 bases from J; bases unmatched to any gene: 15. The germline gives CDR1 LNHDA, CDR2 SQIVND (reference sequence). This CDR3 spans 16 amino acids. CDR3 residues: CASSVLPGTASHEQYF. The CDR3 DNA is TGTGCCAGTAGTGTCTTGCCCGGGACAGCGAGCCACGAGCAGTACTTC.

The V call is TRBV5-1, the J call TRBJ1-2, with 10 nucleotides matching TRBD1. The junction had 5 bases not matched to a gene; V was cut back by 4 bases and J by 8 bases. CDR1 is SGHRS, CDR2 YFSETQ, per germline. CDR3 size: 13 residues. The CDR3 nucleotides are TGCGCCAGCAGCCCCGGACAGGGGGAAGGCTACACCTTC. Its translation: CASSPGQGEGYTF.

The chain couples TRBV7-9 to TRBJ2-1; D remains unclear. The germline V gene encodes CDR1 SEHNR and CDR2 FQNEAQ (reference sequence). This CDR3 spans 14 amino acids. Trimming cost V 1 base and J 10 bases, with 14 bases left between them. Here the CDR3 reads CASSLVAQLSEQFF. In DNA form, the CDR3 reads TGTGCCAGCAGCTTAGTAGCCCAACTAAGCGAGCAGTTCTTC.

This chain connects TRBV30 to TRBJ1-4; TRBD1 might be the D (5 bases). Germline lookup yields CDR1 GTSNPN and CDR2 SVGIG (reference sequence). The V end was cut by 5 bases, the J end by 8 bases, with 12 bases between. This CDR3 contains 12 residues. CDR3 in amino acids: CAWGGAWEKLFF. For the CDR3, the DNA is TGTGCCTGGGGTGGGGCGTGGGAAAAACTGTTTTTT.

Regarding this clone: In this CDR3 the conserved last residue, phenylalanine or tryptophan, is missing, so a read error is likely. No DNA is shown, since the ends of the CDR3 on it are uncertain; the CDR3 is the one TCRdb lists. The chain couples TRBV2 to TRBJ1-2. The CDR3 is made up of 11 amino acids, end residues included. CDR1 is SNHLY and CDR2 is FYNNEI in the germline V gene. CDR3 in amino acids: CASRSLGRSLT.

The chain joins TRBV3-1 (or the pseudogene TRBV3-2) to TRBJ1-2; D not certain. CDR1 and CDR2 (germline): LGHDT, YNNKEL (reference sequence). CDR3 length: 13 amino acids. Trimming shortened V by 4 bases and J by 8 bases, and 14 bases separated the two germline ends. CDR3 residues: CASSPGNPGGYTF. CDR3 nucleotides: TGTGCCAGCAGCCCCGGTAATCCGGGAGGCTACACCTTC.

Details on this clone: The identical CDR3 is also encoded by other nucleotide sequences in the sample. The chain carries TRBV12-3 or TRBV12-4 and TRBJ1-1, with unresolved D. The V gene lost 7 bases and the J gene lost 5 bases, with 8 bases spanning the gap. There are 11 residues in the CDR3. In DNA form, the CDR3 reads TGTGCCAGCATCGGAGTGACTGAAGCTTTCTTT. It specifies CASIGVTEAFF.